This T cell receptor (beta chain) was obtained from a study of patients and donors after allogeneic stem cell transplantation. The CDR3 runs 14 residues. V lost 4 bases and J 0 bases, leaving 7 bases between the germline ends. Germline CDR1 is MNHEY and CDR2 is SVGAGI. TCRdb reprocessed the RT-PCR reads with MiXCR, giving one entry per CDR3 protein. The data hold more than 850,000 distinct CDR3 sequences, with more than 15% observed a single time. Input material: blood, either unsorted or a sorted T cell fraction (not recorded which). The TCR sequence derives from a human donor who was either an allogeneic HSCT recipient or a stem cell or donor lymphocyte infusion donor (not recorded which). It is not recorded whose cells these are; they may come from a transplant donor. The genes are TRBV6-5 and TRBJ1-3; D is unresolved. The CDR3 DNA follows: TGTGCCAGCAGTTCCTGGTCCTCTGGAAACACCATATATTTT. This sequence encodes CASSSWSSGNTIYF.